Described below is a single TCR beta chain sequence and its context. This entry belongs to a study of cytomegalovirus exposure and HLA in healthy donors. Trimming pared 3 bases from V and 4 bases from J, leaving 18 bases between. The length of the CDR3 is 16 residues. CDR1 and CDR2 from the germline V gene are MNHNS and SASEGT. The PCR used 60 Vbeta and 13 Jbeta primers. The protocol was immunoSEQ multiplex PCR, while the TCRdb copy is restricted to in-frame clones and leaves out a portion. The sample has roughly 150,000 clones, 68% seen once; the top ten hold 8% to 13%. This receptor was identified in a man under 40 in good health and CMV-seropositive. V gene TRBV6-1 combines with J gene TRBJ1-2; D is possibly TRBD1 (5 bases). Source material: PBMCs. DNA of the CDR3: TGTGCCAGCAGTGACGAGGGGTGGGGGGATAGCTATGGCTACACCTTC. It encodes CASSDEGWGDSYGYTF.